This section outlines one T cell receptor beta chain sequence together with its context. Its matching antigen is unknown. Sequencing was performed with immunoSEQ multiplex PCR; in TCRdb, only in-frame clones are kept and a portion is missing. This table has roughly 120,000 clones, around 91% appearing once. This entry belongs to a study of Tregs in tolerant kidney transplant recipients. Study results and limitations: Activated donor B cell expansion appeared to reveal the most relevant donor-specific TCRbeta repertoire.

The CDR3 loop spans 14 amino acids. CDR1 and CDR2 (germline): SNHLY, FYNNEI. Trimming removed 7 bases from V and 2 bases from J; junction bases left unmatched: 3. The clonotype was recovered from a human donor in good health. V gene TRBV2 combines with J gene TRBJ2-5; TRBD1 matches 11 bases. Sequencing was performed on CD4+ T cells from blood. CDR3 sequence reads: CASTRDRGQETQYF. The DNA for the CDR3 is TGTGCCAGCACGAGGGACAGGGGGCAAGAGACCCAGTACTTC.